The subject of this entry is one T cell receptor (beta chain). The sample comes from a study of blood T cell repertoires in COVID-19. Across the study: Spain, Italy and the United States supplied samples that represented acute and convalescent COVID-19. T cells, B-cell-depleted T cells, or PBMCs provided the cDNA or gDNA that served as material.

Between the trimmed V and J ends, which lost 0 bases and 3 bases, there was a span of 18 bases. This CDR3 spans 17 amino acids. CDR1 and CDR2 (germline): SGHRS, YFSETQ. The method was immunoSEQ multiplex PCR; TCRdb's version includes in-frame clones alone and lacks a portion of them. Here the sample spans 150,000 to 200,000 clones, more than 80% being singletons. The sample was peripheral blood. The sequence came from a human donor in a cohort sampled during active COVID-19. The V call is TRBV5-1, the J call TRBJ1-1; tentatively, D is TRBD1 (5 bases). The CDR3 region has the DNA TGCGCCAGCAGCTTGGGGAGTCCTTCCGGAGGGGACACTGAAGCTTTCTTT. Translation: CASSLGSPSGGDTEAFF.